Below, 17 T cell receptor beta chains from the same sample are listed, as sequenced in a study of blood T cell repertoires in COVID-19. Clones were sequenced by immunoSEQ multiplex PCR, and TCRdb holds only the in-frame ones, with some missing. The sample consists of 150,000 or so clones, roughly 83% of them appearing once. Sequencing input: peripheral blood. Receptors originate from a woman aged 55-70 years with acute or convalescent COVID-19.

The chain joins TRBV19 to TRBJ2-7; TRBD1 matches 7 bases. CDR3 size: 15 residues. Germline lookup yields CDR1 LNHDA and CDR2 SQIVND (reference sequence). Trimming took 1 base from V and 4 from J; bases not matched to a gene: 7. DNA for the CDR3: TGTGCCAGTAGTATAGGACAGGGCCCAAAATACGAGCAGTACTTC. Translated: CASSIGQGPKYEQYF.

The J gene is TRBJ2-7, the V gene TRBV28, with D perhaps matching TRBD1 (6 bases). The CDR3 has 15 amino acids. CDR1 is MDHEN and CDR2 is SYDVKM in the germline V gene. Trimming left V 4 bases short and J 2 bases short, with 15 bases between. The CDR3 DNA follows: TGTGCCAGCAGTTCTTACAGGGCTCCCCCCTACGAGCAGTACTTC. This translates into CASSSYRAPPYEQYF.

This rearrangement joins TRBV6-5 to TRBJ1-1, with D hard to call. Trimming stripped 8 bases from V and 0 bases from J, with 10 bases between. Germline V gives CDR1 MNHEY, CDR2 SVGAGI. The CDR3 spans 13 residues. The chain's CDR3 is CASLLTLNTEAFF. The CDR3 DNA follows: TGTGCCAGCCTACTAACTTTGAACACTGAAGCTTTCTTT.

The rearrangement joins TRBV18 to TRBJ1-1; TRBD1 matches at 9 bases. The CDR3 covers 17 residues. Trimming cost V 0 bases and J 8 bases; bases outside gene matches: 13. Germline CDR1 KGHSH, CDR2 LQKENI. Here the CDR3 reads CASSPPGQGPWGREAFF. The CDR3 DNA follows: TGTGCCAGCTCACCACCGGGACAGGGCCCCTGGGGGAGGGAAGCTTTCTTT.

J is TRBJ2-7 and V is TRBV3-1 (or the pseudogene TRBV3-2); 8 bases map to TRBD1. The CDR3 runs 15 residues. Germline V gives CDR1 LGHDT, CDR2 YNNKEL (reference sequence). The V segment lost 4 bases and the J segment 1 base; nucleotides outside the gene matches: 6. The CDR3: CASSPKGTGSYEQYF. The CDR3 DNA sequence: TGTGCCAGCAGCCCCAAGGGGACAGGATCCTACGAGCAGTACTTC.

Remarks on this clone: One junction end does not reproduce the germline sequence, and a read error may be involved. The CDR3 DNA sequence: TGTGCCAGCAGTTCATATCTACAGGGGGTTTTC. This sequence encodes CASSSYLQGVF. V is TRBV7-9 and J is TRBJ1-2; 8 bases are shared with TRBD1. Germline V CDR1 and CDR2: SEHNR, FQNEAQ (reference sequence). The CDR3 has 11 residues.

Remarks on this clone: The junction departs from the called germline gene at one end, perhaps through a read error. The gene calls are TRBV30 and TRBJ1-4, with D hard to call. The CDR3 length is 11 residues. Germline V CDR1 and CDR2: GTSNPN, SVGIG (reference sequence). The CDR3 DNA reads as TGTGCCTGGACGACTAGTGAAAAACTGTTTTTT. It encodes CAWTTSEKLFF. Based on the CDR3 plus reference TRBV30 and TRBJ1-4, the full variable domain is SQTIHQWPATLVQPVGSPLSLECTVEGTSNPNLYWYRQAAGRGLQLLFYSVGIGQISSEVPQNLSASRPQDRQFILSSKKLLLSDSGFYLCAWTTSEKLFFGSGTQLSVL.

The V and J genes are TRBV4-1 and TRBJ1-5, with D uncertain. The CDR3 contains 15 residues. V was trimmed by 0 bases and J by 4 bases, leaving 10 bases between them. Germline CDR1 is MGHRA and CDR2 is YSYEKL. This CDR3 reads CASSQDAAGNQPQHF. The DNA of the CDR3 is TGCGCCAGCAGCCAAGATGCGGCGGGGAATCAGCCCCAGCATTTT.

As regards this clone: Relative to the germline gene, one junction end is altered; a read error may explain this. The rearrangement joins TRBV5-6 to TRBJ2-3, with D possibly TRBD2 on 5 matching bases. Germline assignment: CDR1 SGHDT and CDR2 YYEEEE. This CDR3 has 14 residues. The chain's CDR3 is CASSKGLFTNTQYF. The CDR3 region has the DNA TGTGCCAGCAGCAAAGGACTGTTCACAAATACGCAGTATTTT.

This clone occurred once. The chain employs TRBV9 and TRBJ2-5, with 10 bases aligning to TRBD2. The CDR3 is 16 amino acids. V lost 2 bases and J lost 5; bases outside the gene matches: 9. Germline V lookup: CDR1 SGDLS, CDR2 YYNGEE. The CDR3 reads CASSVSTAGGRETQYF. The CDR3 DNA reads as TGTGCCAGCAGCGTTTCCACAGCGGGGGGGAGGGAGACCCAGTACTTC.

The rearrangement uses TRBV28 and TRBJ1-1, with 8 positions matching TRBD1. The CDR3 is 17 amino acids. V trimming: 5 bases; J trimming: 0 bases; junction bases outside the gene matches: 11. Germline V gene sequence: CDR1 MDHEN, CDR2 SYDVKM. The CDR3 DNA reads TGTGCCAGCAGTCCCAAGCCGGGACAGGTAATGAACACTGAAGCTTTCTTT. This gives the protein CASSPKPGQVMNTEAFF.

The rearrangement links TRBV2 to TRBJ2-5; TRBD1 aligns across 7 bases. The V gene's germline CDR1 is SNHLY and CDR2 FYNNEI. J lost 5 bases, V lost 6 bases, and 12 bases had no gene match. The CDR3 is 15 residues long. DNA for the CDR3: TGTGCCAGCAGAAACCGGGACAGCCCAATCGAGACCCAGTACTTC. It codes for CASRNRDSPIETQYF.

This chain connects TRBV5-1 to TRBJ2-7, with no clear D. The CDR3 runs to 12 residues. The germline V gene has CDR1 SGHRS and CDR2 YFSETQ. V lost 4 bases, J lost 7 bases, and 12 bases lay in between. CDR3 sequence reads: CASSETLTEQYF. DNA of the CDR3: TGCGCCAGCAGCGAGACCCTGACAGAGCAGTACTTC.

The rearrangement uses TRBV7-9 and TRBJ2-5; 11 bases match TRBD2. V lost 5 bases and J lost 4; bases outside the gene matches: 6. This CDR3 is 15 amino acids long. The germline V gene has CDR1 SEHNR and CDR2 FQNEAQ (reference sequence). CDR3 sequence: CASSVSGGAGETQYF. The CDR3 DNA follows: TGTGCCAGCAGCGTTAGCGGGGGGGCCGGAGAGACCCAGTACTTC.

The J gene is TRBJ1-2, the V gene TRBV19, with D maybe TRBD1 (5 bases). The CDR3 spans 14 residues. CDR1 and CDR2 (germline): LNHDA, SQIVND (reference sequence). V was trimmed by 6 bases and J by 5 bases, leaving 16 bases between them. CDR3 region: CASRASGAGYGYTF. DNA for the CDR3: TGTGCCAGTAGGGCGAGCGGGGCCGGGTATGGCTACACCTTC.

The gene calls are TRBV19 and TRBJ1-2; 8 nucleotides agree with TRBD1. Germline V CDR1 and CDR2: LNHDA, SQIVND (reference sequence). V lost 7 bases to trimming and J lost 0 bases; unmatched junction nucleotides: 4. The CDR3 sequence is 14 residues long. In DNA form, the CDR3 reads TGTGCCAGTACCCCACAGGGGGCTAACTATGGCTACACCTTC. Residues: CASTPQGANYGYTF. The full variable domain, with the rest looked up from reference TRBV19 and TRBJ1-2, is DGGITQSPKYLFRKEGQNVTLSCEQNLNHDAMYWYRQDPGQGLRLIYYSQIVNDFQKGDIAEGYSVSREKKESFPLTVTSAQKNPTAFYLCASTPQGANYGYTFGSGTRLTVV.

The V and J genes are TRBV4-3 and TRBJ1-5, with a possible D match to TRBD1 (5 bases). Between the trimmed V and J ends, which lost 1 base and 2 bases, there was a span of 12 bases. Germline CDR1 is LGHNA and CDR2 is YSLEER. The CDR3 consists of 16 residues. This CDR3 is CASSQVGATGNQPQHF. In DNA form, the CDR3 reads TGCGCCAGCAGCCAAGTTGGGGCAACGGGCAATCAGCCCCAGCATTTT.